The 17 T cell receptor beta chains presented below share a single source sample, sequenced in a study of cytomegalovirus exposure and HLA in healthy donors. PCR primers comprised 60 Vbeta and 13 Jbeta primers. Produced via immunoSEQ multiplex PCR; TCRdb's table is partial and in-frame only. The profile shows 50,000 to 65,000 clones, roughly 75% of them singletons. Sequenced input: PBMCs. The receptors stem from a woman aged 30 to 39 in good health and CMV-seronegative.

V and J are TRBV28 and TRBJ2-1; 7 bases are a match to TRBD2. The germline gives CDR1 MDHEN, CDR2 SYDVKM. Trimming cost V 2 bases and J 9 bases; bases outside gene matches: 7. This CDR3 has 14 amino acids. CDR3 in amino acids: CASSLIRLAGEQFF. CDR3 nucleotides: TGTGCCAGCAGTTTAATTCGACTAGCTGGTGAGCAGTTCTTC.

The rearrangement links TRBV19 to TRBJ1-1; D ambiguous. CDR3 length: 15 residues. Between the trimmed V and J ends, which lost 0 bases and 1 base, there was a span of 9 bases. Per the germline V gene, CDR1 is LNHDA and CDR2 is SQIVND (reference sequence). Here the CDR3 DNA reads TGTGCCAGTAGTATAGATGGCCCGCCGAACACTGAAGCTTTCTTT. Its protein is CASSIDGPPNTEAFF. Together with reference TRBV19 and TRBJ1-1, the CDR3 gives the full variable domain: DGGITQSPKYLFRKEGQNVTLSCEQNLNHDAMYWYRQDPGQGLRLIYYSQIVNDFQKGDIAEGYSVSREKKESFPLTVTSAQKNPTAFYLCASSIDGPPNTEAFFGQGTRLTVV.

This clone was counted a few times. This chain joins TRBV6-1 and TRBJ1-1, with D maybe TRBD1 (5 bases). Germline V lookup: CDR1 MNHNS, CDR2 SASEGT. This CDR3 has 13 residues. V gave up 6 bases and J gave up 10 bases, with 18 bases separating them. CDR3 DNA: TGTGCCAGCAGAACCCTAGGGGAGGTGGTAGCTTTCTTT. Protein: CASRTLGEVVAFF.

The chain employs TRBV11-3 and TRBJ2-1; 10 positions agree with TRBD2. V dropped 3 bases and J dropped 12; count of bases not matched to a gene: 11. Germline CDR1 is SGHNT and CDR2 is YENEEA. The CDR3 length is 15 residues. CDR3 sequence reads: CASSFNPSSGRAQFF. The DNA for the CDR3 is TGTGCCAGCAGCTTTAACCCGTCAAGCGGGAGGGCGCAGTTCTTC.

CDR3 sequence (DNA): TGTGCCAGCAGTGAATGGAGGGAGGGCCCCACCGGGGAGCTGTTTTTT. Translation gives CASSEWREGPTGELFF. This chain joins TRBV6-1 and TRBJ2-2; 7 bases are a match to TRBD2. V was pared by 2 bases and J by 4 bases, with 7 bases of the junction left unmatched. Germline loops: CDR1 MNHNS, CDR2 SASEGT. This CDR3 spans 16 amino acids.

The gene calls are TRBV18 and TRBJ2-7; 9 positions agree with TRBD2. The CDR3 runs 13 residues. Germline V gene data show CDR1 as KGHSH and CDR2 as LQKENI. After removal of 3 bases from V and 4 bases from J, the junction contained 1 base not matched to a gene. CDR3 nucleotide sequence: TGTGCCAGCTCACCGGGACTAGCTTACGAGCAGTACGTC. Amino acid sequence: CASSPGLAYEQYV.

The chain combines TRBV28 with TRBJ2-7; D gene ambiguous. V shed 3 bases and J shed 2 bases, with 11 bases lying between them. The CDR3 runs 14 residues. CDR1 is MDHEN, CDR2 SYDVKM, per germline. Here the CDR3 reads CASSFNSPTYEQYF. The CDR3 nucleotides read TGTGCCAGCAGTTTTAACAGTCCCACCTACGAGCAGTACTTC.

The chain combines TRBV14 with TRBJ2-7, with 8 bases aligning to TRBD1. The J call may be mistaken, given a closer DNA end match to TRBJ2-5. This CDR3 has 15 amino acids. Germline V gene lookup returns CDR1 SGHDN and CDR2 FVKESK. For the CDR3, the DNA is TGTGCCAGCAGCCAAGCCGGACAGGGTCTAGAGACCCAGTACTTC. Translated: CASSQAGQGLETQYF.

This rearrangement joins TRBV14 to TRBJ2-7, with TRBD1 identical over 7 bases. The J segment lost 3 bases and the V segment lost 3 bases, leaving 11 bases of the junction unmatched. The CDR3 loop spans 16 amino acids. Germline V gene data show CDR1 as SGHDN and CDR2 as FVKESK. The CDR3: CASSQRTGPPFYEQYF. CDR3 sequence (DNA): TGTGCCAGCAGCCAGAGGACAGGCCCTCCCTTCTACGAGCAGTACTTC. The full variable domain, completed using reference TRBV14 and TRBJ2-7, is EAGVTQFPSHSVIEKGQTVTLRCDPISGHDNLYWYRRVMGKEIKFLLHFVKESKQDESGMPNNRFLAERTGGTYSTLKVQPAELEDSGVYFCASSQRTGPPFYEQYFGPGTRLTVT.

The chain employs TRBV2 and TRBJ2-3; the D gene is possibly TRBD1 (6 bases). CDR3 length equals 17 residues. Deletions cut 2 bases from V and 0 bases from J, with 15 bases between. Germline assignment: CDR1 SNHLY and CDR2 FYNNEI. In nucleotides, the CDR3 is TGTGCCAGCAGTGAAAACGCGGCAGGGGCAAGCACAGATACGCAGTATTTT. Translated, it gives CASSENAAGASTDTQYF.

The chain combines TRBV19 with TRBJ2-5; perhaps TRBD1 as D (5 bases). Per the germline V gene, CDR1 is LNHDA and CDR2 is SQIVND (reference sequence). V was clipped by 8 bases and J by 2 bases, with 9 bases between them. The CDR3 covers 12 residues. This CDR3 is CASGARQETQYF. For the CDR3, the DNA is TGTGCCAGTGGGGCTCGGCAAGAGACCCAGTACTTC.

The V gene is TRBV9, the J gene TRBJ2-1, with D perhaps matching TRBD1 (8 bases). CDR1 is SGDLS and CDR2 is YYNGEE in the germline V gene. Between the trimmed V and J ends, which lost 2 bases and 9 bases, there was a span of 15 bases. This CDR3 contains 14 residues. The CDR3 region has the DNA TGTGCCAGCAGCGTGCGACAGGGGAGGGGTGAGCAGTTCTTC. Protein: CASSVRQGRGEQFF.

J is TRBJ2-5 and V is TRBV11-2, with a tentative D call TRBD1 (5 bases). Germline CDR1 reads SGHAT; CDR2 reads FQNNGV. CDR3 length: 14 residues. V was cut by 1 base and J by 3 bases, with 9 bases left in between. CDR3 loop: CASSLADRKETQYF. CDR3 DNA: TGTGCCAGCAGCTTAGCAGACAGAAAAGAGACCCAGTACTTC.

CDR3 nucleotides: TGCGCCAGCAGCCAAGTTCGGGCGGGAATCAGTAATTCACCCCTCCACTTT. Amino acids: CASSQVRAGISNSPLHF. The V and J genes are TRBV4-3 and TRBJ1-6; the D is unclear. The germline V gene encodes CDR1 LGHNA and CDR2 YSLEER. This CDR3 is built from 17 residues. With 1 base removed from V and 6 bases from J, the gap between germline ends came to 16 bases.

The CDR3: CASSEQGARWPQHF. In nucleotides, the CDR3 is TGTGCCAGCAGTGAACAGGGCGCTCGGTGGCCCCAGCATTTT. The chain uses TRBV2 and TRBJ1-5; TRBD1 is a possible D gene (5 bases). V lost 2 bases and J 9 bases, leaving 14 bases between the germline ends. Germline V gene sequence: CDR1 SNHLY, CDR2 FYNNEI. The CDR3 contains 14 residues. Looking up the rest from reference TRBV2 and TRBJ1-5 gives the full variable domain: EPEVTQTPSHQVTQMGQEVILRCVPISNHLYFYWYRQILGQKVEFLVSFYNNEISEKSEIFDDQFSVERPDGSNFTLKIRSTKLEDSAMYFCASSEQGARWPQHFGDGTRLSIL.

This clone was seen once. The chain couples TRBV7-3 to TRBJ1-4, with TRBD1 matching 8 bases. Germline CDR1 and CDR2: SGHTA and FQGTGA. Trimming took 2 bases from V and 7 from J; bases not matched to a gene: 0. The CDR3 is made up of 13 amino acids. CDR3 in DNA: TGTGCCAGCAGCTTAGGACAGGGTGAAAAACTGTTTTTT. Protein product: CASSLGQGEKLFF.

This clone was counted once. V gene TRBV7-2 combines with J gene TRBJ2-7, with no clear D. The germline CDR1 and CDR2 sequences are SGHTA and FQGNSA. The CDR3 contains 16 residues. V shed 0 bases and J shed 0 bases, with 12 bases lying between them. As DNA, the CDR3 is TGTGCCAGCAGCTTAGCGCGCGGCGGCAGCTCCTACGAGCAGTACTTC. Protein product: CASSLARGGSSYEQYF. Looking up the rest from reference TRBV7-2 and TRBJ2-7 gives the full variable domain: GAGVSQSPSNKVTEKGKDVELRCDPISGHTALYWYRQSLGQGLEFLIYFQGNSAPDKSGLPSDRFSAERTGGSVSTLTIQRTQQEDSAVYLCASSLARGGSSYEQYFGPGTRLTVT.